Below, 10 T cell receptor beta chains from the same sample are listed, as sequenced in a study of cytomegalovirus exposure and HLA in healthy donors. PCR used 60 Vbeta primers and 13 Jbeta primers. Sequenced by immunoSEQ multiplex PCR; TCRdb stores in-frame clones only, minus some. The sample holds fewer than 200,000 clones, around 75% seen once. The specimen sequenced was PBMCs. These receptors all come from a man aged 18 to 35 in good health and CMV-seronegative.

The chain has TRBV15 and TRBJ2-7; 10 nucleotides match TRBD1. The germline V gene has CDR1 LNHNV and CDR2 YYDKDF (reference sequence). J was trimmed by 2 bases and V by 6 bases; bases with no gene match: 4. The CDR3 is 14 residues long. The CDR3 coding sequence is TGTGCCACCAGACGGGACAGGGGAACCTACGAGCAGTACTTC. It specifies CATRRDRGTYEQYF.

The gene calls are TRBV7-2 and TRBJ2-3; D uncertain. Trimming removed 8 bases from V and 6 bases from J, with 15 bases in between. The CDR3 consists of 13 residues. Germline CDR1 reads SGHTA; CDR2 reads FQGNSA. DNA for the CDR3: TGTGCCAGCCACCGAAGTCGGTTGGATACGCAGTATTTT. Its translation: CASHRSRLDTQYF.

The gene calls are TRBV19 and TRBJ1-5; D may be TRBD1 (5 bases). The germline gives CDR1 LNHDA, CDR2 SQIVND (reference sequence). The CDR3 totals 15 residues. V was trimmed by 7 bases and J by 3 bases, leaving 16 bases between them. The CDR3 protein is CASTDRDFHNQPQHF. DNA of the CDR3: TGTGCCAGTACTGACAGAGACTTTCACAATCAGCCCCAGCATTTT.

J is TRBJ2-3 and V is TRBV2, with D maybe TRBD1 (5 bases). The CDR3 spans 15 residues. Germline V gene sequence: CDR1 SNHLY, CDR2 FYNNEI. V lost 6 bases, J lost 0 bases, and 13 bases lay in between. This chain's CDR3 is CASRQEMGSTDTQYF. CDR3 sequence (DNA): TGTGCCAGCAGACAGGAGATGGGGAGCACAGATACGCAGTATTTT.

The chain combines TRBV5-4 with TRBJ2-5; 13 bases agree with TRBD2. Germline loops: CDR1 SGHNT, CDR2 YYREEE (reference sequence). CDR3 length equals 16 residues. The V and J ends lost 1 base and 4 bases, in that order; junction bases with no gene match: 4. In DNA form, the CDR3 reads TGTGCCAGCAGCTTGTTAGGACTAGCGGGAGCAGAGACCCAGTACTTC. Amino acid sequence: CASSLLGLAGAETQYF.

The chain carries TRBV4-3 and TRBJ2-3; 7 bases are a match to TRBD2. The V gene's germline CDR1 is LGHNA and CDR2 YSLEER. The CDR3 spans 17 residues. Germline trimming cut 0 bases from V and 5 bases from J; bases unmatched to any gene: 11. The CDR3 bases are TGCGCCAGCAGCCAAGAGCCCCCCCAAGGGGAGGGAGATACGCAGTATTTT. Amino acids: CASSQEPPQGEGDTQYF.

The chain joins TRBV6-1 to TRBJ1-2, with TRBD1 matching 7 bases. CDR3 length equals 14 residues. Trimming cost V 7 bases and J 8 bases; bases outside gene matches: 13. CDR1 and CDR2 (germline): MNHNS, SASEGT. Here the CDR3 DNA reads TGTGCCAGCACTACCCCGGGACAGATAGAGGGCTACACCTTC. This translates into CASTTPGQIEGYTF.

The chain joins TRBV30 to TRBJ2-7; D may be TRBD2 (7 bases). Trimming left V 1 base short and J 7 bases short, with 14 bases between. Germline V gene sequence: CDR1 GTSNPN, CDR2 SVGIG (reference sequence). This CDR3 has 13 residues. CDR3 residues: CAWSGAGRGEQYF. DNA for the CDR3: TGTGCCTGGAGTGGGGCTGGGAGGGGGGAGCAGTACTTC. Full variable domain (outside the CDR3, taken from reference TRBV30 and TRBJ2-7): SQTIHQWPATLVQPVGSPLSLECTVEGTSNPNLYWYRQAAGRGLQLLFYSVGIGQISSEVPQNLSASRPQDRQFILSSKKLLLSDSGFYLCAWSGAGRGEQYFGPGTRLTVT.

V gene TRBV4-1 combines with J gene TRBJ2-2; D uncertain. This CDR3 is 14 amino acids long. V was shortened by 3 bases and J by 0 bases, with 5 bases between the two germline ends. The V gene's germline CDR1 is MGHRA and CDR2 YSYEKL. The CDR3 DNA reads TGCGCCAGCAGCCATTCCGCGAACACCGGGGAGCTGTTTTTT. Translation: CASSHSANTGELFF.

The J gene is TRBJ1-6, the V gene TRBV19, with 9 bases aligning to TRBD1. The CDR3 has 17 residues. V lost 6 bases to trimming and J lost 0 bases; unmatched junction nucleotides: 6. CDR1 and CDR2 (germline): LNHDA, SQIVND (reference sequence). The CDR3 here is CASRNTGGGSYNSPLHF. CDR3 nucleotides: TGTGCCAGTAGGAATACAGGGGGCGGCTCCTATAATTCACCCCTCCACTTT. The full variable domain, rest sourced from reference TRBV19 and TRBJ1-6, is DGGITQSPKYLFRKEGQNVTLSCEQNLNHDAMYWYRQDPGQGLRLIYYSQIVNDFQKGDIAEGYSVSREKKESFPLTVTSAQKNPTAFYLCASRNTGGGSYNSPLHFGNGTRLTVT.